Shown below are 13 T cell receptor beta chains from a single sample sequenced in a study of OX40 agonist ivuxolimab in advanced cancers. TCRdb's table, derived via immunoSEQ multiplex PCR, lists solely in-frame clones and lacks some. The profile shows more than 7,500 clones, roughly nine tenths of them singletons. Material: CD4+ or CD8+ T cells sorted from blood, obtained in a trial of the OX40 agonist ivuxolimab. The origin of the receptors is an adult with an advanced solid tumor such as melanoma, head and neck, liver or kidney cancer.

This sequence joins TRBV28 and TRBJ1-1, with a weak D call TRBD1 (5 bases). V was cut by 2 bases and J by 5 bases, with 15 bases left in between. In germline, CDR1 is MDHEN, CDR2 SYDVKM. This CDR3 is built from 15 residues. The CDR3 DNA sequence: TGTGCCAGCAGTTTAAGGCGGGGCCTAAGGACTGAAGCTTTCTTT. Protein product: CASSLRRGLRTEAFF.

The rearrangement uses TRBV7-9 and TRBJ2-5, with 12 bases aligning to TRBD2. Trimming at V came to 3 bases and at J to 0 bases, leaving 2 bases not matched to a gene. Germline-derived CDR1 and CDR2 are SEHNR and FQNEAQ (reference sequence). CDR3 length: 16 amino acids. The CDR3 DNA reads TGTGCCAGCAGCTTCTGGACTAGCGGGGACCAAGAGACCCAGTACTTC. It yields the protein CASSFWTSGDQETQYF. The full variable domain, rest sourced from reference TRBV7-9 and TRBJ2-5, is DTGVSQNPRHKITKRGQNVTFRCDPISEHNRLYWYRQTLGQGPEFLTYFQNEAQLEKSRLLSDRFSAERPKGSFSTLEIQRTEQGDSAMYLCASSFWTSGDQETQYFGPGTRLLVL.

CDR3 sequence: CASSYSLRTEAFF. In nucleotides, the CDR3 is TGTGCCAGCAGTTACTCGTTGCGGACAGAAGCTTTCTTT. V is TRBV6-5 and J is TRBJ1-1, with a possible D match to TRBD1 (5 bases). The germline V and J ends were trimmed by 0 bases and 8 bases, with 10 bases remaining between them. Germline loops: CDR1 MNHEY, CDR2 SVGAGI. The CDR3 contains 13 residues.

The V and J genes are TRBV6-5 and TRBJ2-7; TRBD2 matches at 7 bases. This CDR3 has 14 amino acids. Germline V lookup: CDR1 MNHEY, CDR2 SVGAGI. After removal of 6 bases from V and 4 bases from J, the junction contained 9 bases not matched to a gene. CDR3 DNA: TGTGCCAGCAGCTGGACTAGGCCCGATTACGAGCAGTACTTC. Its protein is CASSWTRPDYEQYF.

This chain joins TRBV5-6 and TRBJ2-3; D could derive from TRBD1 or TRBD2 (6 bases each). The germline V gene has CDR1 SGHDT and CDR2 YYEEEE. V dropped 0 bases and J dropped 6 bases, with 11 bases sitting between them. This CDR3 spans 14 amino acids. Here the CDR3 reads CASSLVGGGDTQYF. CDR3 nucleotide sequence: TGTGCCAGCAGCTTGGTCGGGGGCGGGGATACGCAGTATTTT.

The rearrangement joins TRBV7-6 to TRBJ2-2; 8 bases are a match to TRBD2. CDR1 is SGHVS, CDR2 FNYEAQ, per germline. V was pared by 2 bases and J by 3 bases, with 5 bases of the junction left unmatched. The CDR3 has 16 residues. The CDR3 here is CASSLTSGGHTGELFF. As DNA, the CDR3 is TGTGCCAGCAGCTTAACGAGCGGGGGACACACCGGGGAGCTGTTTTTT.

The rearrangement joins TRBV5-6 to TRBJ1-5; D perhaps matches TRBD1 (5 bases). With 4 bases removed from V and 0 bases from J, the gap between germline ends came to 11 bases. The CDR3 is 15 amino acids. Germline CDR1 SGHDT, CDR2 YYEEEE. The chain's CDR3 is CASSPGISSNQPQHF. The CDR3 bases are TGTGCCAGCAGCCCAGGGATTAGTAGCAATCAGCCCCAGCATTTT.

V gene TRBV19 combines with J gene TRBJ2-1; 9 bases align to TRBD2. V gave up 6 bases and J gave up 5 bases; unmatched junction bases: 2. The CDR3 runs to 13 residues. Germline-derived CDR1 and CDR2 are LNHDA and SQIVND (reference sequence). CDR3 coding DNA: TGTGCCAGTAGGCAGCGGGGGGACAATGAGCAGTTCTTC. Protein product: CASRQRGDNEQFF.

The J gene is TRBJ2-1, the V gene TRBV4-1, with TRBD2 matching 7 bases. The germline gives CDR1 MGHRA, CDR2 YSYEKL. This CDR3 contains 15 residues. Unmatched junction bases numbered 7, after V lost 4 bases and J lost 4 bases. CDR3 amino acids: CASSRLGLEYNEQFF. The CDR3 DNA sequence: TGCGCCAGCAGCCGCCTCGGACTAGAGTACAATGAGCAGTTCTTC.

This chain uses TRBV30 with TRBJ1-2; D possibly corresponds to TRBD1 (5 bases). The V end was cut by 3 bases, the J end by 4 bases, with 12 bases between. The CDR3 is 13 amino acids. The germline CDR1 and CDR2 sequences are GTSNPN and SVGIG (reference sequence). CDR3 in DNA: TGTGCCTGGAGATTAAGGGGCATCTATGGCTACACCTTC. Translating gives CAWRLRGIYGYTF.

The genes are TRBV13 and TRBJ1-6, with D possibly TRBD1 on 5 matching bases. The germline CDR1 and CDR2 sequences are PRHDT and FYEKMQ (reference sequence). Trimming removed 4 bases from V and 7 bases from J, with 11 bases in between. The CDR3 totals 14 residues. CDR3 nucleotide sequence: TGTGCCAGCAGCTCCCTCGGGGGGAATTCACCCCTCCACTTT. Amino acid sequence: CASSSLGGNSPLHF.

The gene calls are TRBV6-5 and TRBJ1-2, with 8 bases aligning to TRBD1. The germline V gene has CDR1 MNHEY and CDR2 SVGAGI. The junction had 6 bases not matched to a gene; V was cut back by 5 bases and J by 7 bases. The CDR3 covers 13 residues. CDR3 bases: TGTGCCAGCAGTCCAGGGGGCGCGGGTGGCTACACCTTC. It codes for CASSPGGAGGYTF.

The rearrangement joins TRBV27 to TRBJ2-7; D tentatively fits TRBD1 or TRBD2 (6 bases each). The CDR3 is 15 amino acids. Germline values: CDR1 MNHEY, CDR2 SMNVEV (reference sequence). Between the trimmed V and J ends, which lost 6 bases and 1 base, there was a span of 16 bases. Here the CDR3 DNA reads TGTGCCAGCAGCCCCCGGGGGCGGGGTTCCTACGAGCAGTACTTC. It is translated as CASSPRGRGSYEQYF.